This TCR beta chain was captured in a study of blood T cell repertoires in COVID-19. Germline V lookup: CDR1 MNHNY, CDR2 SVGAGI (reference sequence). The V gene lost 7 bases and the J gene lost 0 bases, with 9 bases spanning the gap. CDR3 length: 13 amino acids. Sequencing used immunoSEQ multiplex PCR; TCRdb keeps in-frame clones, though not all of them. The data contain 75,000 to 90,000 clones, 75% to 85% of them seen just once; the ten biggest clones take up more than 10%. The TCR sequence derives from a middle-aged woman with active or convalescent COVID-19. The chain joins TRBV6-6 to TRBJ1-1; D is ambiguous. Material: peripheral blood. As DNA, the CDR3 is TGTGCCAGCAACCAGGTTATGAACACTGAAGCTTTCTTT. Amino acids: CASNQVMNTEAFF.